This T cell receptor beta chain is from a study of blood T cell repertoires in COVID-19. This clone was counted a few times. Germline loops: CDR1 LGHNA, CDR2 YSLEER. J gave up 3 bases and V 0 bases, and 11 bases lay outside the gene matches. CDR3 length: 17 residues. As processed by the authors: Reference gene primer amplification yielded estimated nucleated cell counts. Measured with immunoSEQ multiplex PCR; TCRdb has only the in-frame clones, and not every one. The D gene and trimming were derived from the DNA, and the V and J assignments and clone size from that table. The data show 51,000 or so clones, about four fifths seen once.

The chain carries TRBV4-3 and TRBJ2-7, with 7 bases matching TRBD1. Specimen: peripheral blood. The sequence was collected from a man aged 70 or older with active COVID-19. In nucleotides, the CDR3 is TGCGCCAGCAGCCAAGATCTTTTTCGGGACAGAAACTACGAGCAGTACTTC. It codes for CASSQDLFRDRNYEQYF.